This record looks at one TCR beta chain sequence and its context. This receptor's antigen is unknown. The input lacks base qualities; no much larger clone sits a single base away. The cohort was made up of under 800 healthy bone marrow donors. At the time of sampling, every cohort member was nominally healthy, though immune exposures that went unrecorded were likely present. Of the roughly 630 cohort members, approximately 300 had a positive CMV serostatus and 350 to 450 had a negative one, while no CMV serostatus was recorded for the donor. Each donor provided a peripheral blood sample, and peripheral blood mononuclear cells were used for TCR beta sequencing. Genomic DNA was extracted from the blood cell samples with the Qiagen DNeasy Blood Extraction Kit. The sample is drawn from a study of cytomegalovirus exposure and HLA in healthy donors (dated by TCRdb to about 2017). Turning to the overall study: An earlier analysis of several hundred of the donors reported roughly 300 Gb of sequence data and 117 million unique TCR beta sequences from 150 million to 200 million T cells. High-throughput TCR immunosequencing, statistical association of individual TCRs with disease status, and machine learning were combined to predict cytomegalovirus infection status. Both class I and class II loci were covered by HLA typing, at four-digit resolution. The study aimed to test whether cataloging public T cell receptors could reveal signatures of past pathogen exposure. To study patterns of TCR occurrence, a later analysis re-analyzed previously published TCR beta repertoires from around 700 donors and added high-resolution HLA genotyping. The number of donors typed differed by locus, with about 629-640 for A, B, C, DRB1 and DQB1, about 500 for DQA1, about 610 for DPA1, and approximately 470 for DPB1. Rather than using new phenotypic data, the later analysis identified candidate immune exposures from TCR beta sequences and from how often those sequences occurred across donors. A later genetic analysis took genome-wide SNP genotypes for about 55% of the roughly 670 donors and used that subset as a discovery cohort. To decide whether each TCR beta V gene segment behaved as functional or pseudogenic, an earlier analysis of approximately 620 of the donors relied on high-throughput TCR beta sequencing. Because of strong linkage in the cohort, roughly five DR-DQ haplotypes were treated as single units for association and clustering. Across 300 to 500 genotyped donors of the cohort, an average of roughly 230,000 unique TCR beta nucleotide sequences per donor were sequenced, and about a sixth of those sequences were non-productive. Of the roughly 400 genotyped donors, approximately 82% fell in the genetic ancestry cluster associated with self-reported Caucasian donors. Donor age, sex, ethnicity and CMV serostatus were compiled together with the repertoire data. The T cell repertoires of 550 to 850 subjects were profiled by immunosequencing and related to cytomegalovirus serostatus. In addition to the first cohort of around 670 subjects, a separate validation cohort of approximately 110 different subjects was used. Approximately 300 gigabases of sequencing data and 78 million or so unique TCR sequences were included in an early release covering about 700 HLA-typed donors. All discovery cohort repertoires had been generated using a single sequencing platform. Paper-wide results and their limitations: Strong co-occurrence of HLA alleles, especially DR and DQ, made assigning TCR associations to individual alleles difficult. V-gene and J-gene trimming of TCR beta chains was associated with a missense DCLRE1C variant in a later genetic analysis, and the association was replicated in an independent cohort. The earlier analysis of approximately 540 of the donors excluded some 15 rarely observed V segments, including chromosome 9 orphons, because counts were too low. In a later analysis, around 17,000 TCR beta sequences were associated with specific HLA alleles at a false discovery rate of 0.05. In an earlier analysis of around 600 of the donors, most TCR beta V segments were observed in productive rearrangements about 90% or about 30% of the time, broadly matching IMGT annotations. Because HLA typing was unavailable for some donors at each locus, only the typed subset was used in association tests. While some public TCRs were present in many individuals, most TCR sequences turned up only very rarely across donors. The sequencing pipeline was judged likely to have produced a cluster of highly shared sequence variants as a technical artifact. The authors suggested that the approach could potentially be generalized to other disease states and immunological phenotypes. In vitro tests confirmed that a few of the cytomegalovirus-associated TCR beta chains recognize cytomegalovirus antigens. Correlated functional status among segregating V segments might be attributable to linkage disequilibrium, but an unknown experimental factor could not be ruled out. A later analysis found that HLA-associated TCR beta chains were more clonally expanded and had lower generation probabilities than equally common non-associated chains. The study gave a list of about 170 TCR beta chains associated with cytomegalovirus. In a later analysis, several top co-occurrence clusters were reported to appear linked to parvovirus B19, influenza, CMV and Epstein-Barr virus. In this cohort, only TCR beta chains were sequenced, and detectable features were limited by the absence of alpha or paired-chain data. A later analysis found that TCR association rates varied across HLA loci, with DRB1 alleles showing the most associated TCRs and HLA-C alleles the fewest. According to a later genetic analysis, donors in an Asian-associated ancestry cluster had fewer N-insertions in productive TCRs than the approximately 670-donor mean. Immune exposure information for the cohort was limited to CMV serostatus. Roughly uniform sequencing depth across donors was assumed in presence/absence analyses, although this assumption may not hold. A further reported finding was that TCR beta sequences accurately predicted the HLA-A and HLA-B alleles for most subjects in the first cohort. The classifier was reported to diagnose cytomegalovirus status with high specificity and sensitivity in both the original cohort and the validation cohort. According to a later analysis, most CMV-associated TCR beta chains appeared to be HLA-restricted, and the HLA associations seemed to be driven largely by CMV exposure.

The library was made by the immunoSEQ multiplex PCR assay. The multiplex PCR relied on a mix of 60 forward primers for TCR Vbeta segments and 13 reverse primers for TCR Jbeta segments. A multiplex PCR assay on genomic DNA amplified the CDR3 region of rearranged TCR beta genes. On the Illumina HiSeq System, the amplified TCR beta libraries were sequenced as 87-base-pair reads. In the authors' own workflow: A later analysis tallied roughly 76 million unique TCR beta chains across the 600 to 700 repertoires, and approximately 11 million of those chains were shared by two or more donors. A nearest-neighbor algorithm error-corrected the raw reads and collapsed the reads into unique sequences, merging closely related sequences to remove PCR and sequencing errors. To assign V, D and J gene segments, CDR3 sequences were aligned to IMGT reference sequences. For a sequence to be retained, a match of at least six nucleotides was required to both a V gene segment and a J gene segment. Rearrangements were classified as productive when the CDR3 lacked stop codons and remained in frame with V and J, and all other rearrangements were classified as non-productive. CDR3 was defined by IMGT convention, running from the second conserved V-encoded cysteine to the conserved J-encoded phenylalanine. In an earlier analysis of more than 550 of the donors, sequences lacking an unambiguous match to a single V gene segment were excluded. An earlier analysis of under 750 of the donors called V segments functional above 56.7% productive rearrangements and segregating when the between-donor standard deviation exceeded 5%. A statistical classification framework was built to diagnose cytomegalovirus status from the catalog of TCR beta chain sequences. V and J gene assignment, in a later analysis, came from comparing TCR nucleotide sequences with IMGT/GENE-DB human TR gene sequences. In a later analysis, CDR3 sequences and most-parsimonious VDJ recombination scenarios were assigned using the TCRdist pipeline. In a later analysis, each TCR beta chain was defined by its CDR3 amino acid sequence together with its V-gene family, and reads lacking a unique V-gene family were excluded. As a way to deal with suspected cross-contamination and a sequencing artifact, a later analysis dropped nearly 600 nucleotide sequences that were highly shared and had low generation probability. A later analysis calculated a clonal expansion index for each public chain from normalized within-repertoire ranks of inferred template counts. In a later analysis, generation probabilities were computed using a VDJ recombination model fitted to out-of-frame rearrangements, and the results were checked against IGoR. In a later analysis, hypergeometric tests were used to score TCR-TCR, TCR-HLA and TCR-CMV co-occurrence, with a repertoire-size bias correction applied to TCR pairs. False discovery rates were estimated in a later analysis by permuting HLA or CMV assignments 20 times. A later analysis grouped co-occurring TCRs with DBSCAN, adding TCRdist sequence similarity when clustering within HLA-allele-positive subsets. Repertoires with fewer than 30,000 or more than 120,000 public chains, plus five repertoires with anomalous nucleotide sharing, were excluded from co-occurrence clustering. The table comes from immuneACCESS by way of TCRdb, which keeps in-frame sequences with V and J called. Part of the clones is missing from these tables; in studies checked, under half for an unresolved V gene and the rest for unknown reasons. The V and J calls and clone size were taken over from that table, and D and trimming were inferred from the DNA. This sample holds 150,000 to 200,000 clones; under 85% were observed only once. About 2.5% of the sample is held by the ten biggest clonotypes.

The receptor comes from a human donor in good health. The specimen was PBMCs.

In nucleotides, the sequence is TGTGCCAGCAGTCCGCAACAGGAGACCTATGGCTACACCTTC. Its protein is CASSPQQETYGYTF. The rearranged chain carries TRBV28 and TRBJ1-2, and possibly TRBD1, on 5 matching bases. The germline V gene yields MDHEN for CDR1 and SYDVKM for CDR2. V was cut back by 5 bases and J by 4 bases, leaving a gap of 14 bases between them. The CDR3 holds 14 amino acids from the cysteine to the phenylalanine. CDR3 DNA only is kept here, 42 bases in frame from base 1.